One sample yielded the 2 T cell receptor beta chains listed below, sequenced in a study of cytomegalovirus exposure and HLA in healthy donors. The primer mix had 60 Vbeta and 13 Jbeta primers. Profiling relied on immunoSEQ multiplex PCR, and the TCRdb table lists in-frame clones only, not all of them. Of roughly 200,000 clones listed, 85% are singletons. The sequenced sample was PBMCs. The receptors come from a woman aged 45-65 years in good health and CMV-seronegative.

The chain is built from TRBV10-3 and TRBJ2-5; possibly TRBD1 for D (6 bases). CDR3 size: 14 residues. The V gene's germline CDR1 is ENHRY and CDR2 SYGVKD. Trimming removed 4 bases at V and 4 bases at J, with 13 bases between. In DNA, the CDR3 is TGTGCCATCAGTGTAACAGGGAAAGGAGAGACCCAGTACTTC. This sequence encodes CAISVTGKGETQYF.

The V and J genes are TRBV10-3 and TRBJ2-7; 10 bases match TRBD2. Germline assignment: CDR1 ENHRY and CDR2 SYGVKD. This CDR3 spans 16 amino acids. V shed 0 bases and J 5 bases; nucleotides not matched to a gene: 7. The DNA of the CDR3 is TGTGCCATCAGTGAGTCGAGAGGACTAGCGGTGCACGAGCAGTACTTC. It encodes CAISESRGLAVHEQYF.